Listed below are T cell receptor beta chains from one sample, sequenced in a study of cytomegalovirus exposure and HLA in healthy donors. Sequenced by immunoSEQ multiplex PCR; TCRdb stores in-frame clones only, minus some. Altogether about 100,000 clones are present, over 60% being singletons, with the ten largest covering around 4%. What was sequenced was PBMCs. The receptors derive from a female donor in good health and CMV-seropositive. CDR3s include the opening cysteine and the closing phenylalanine or tryptophan. Fields, in order: D gene, V gene, J gene, CDR3 DNA, CDR3 protein. D genes are given only for firm matches.

TRBD1	TRBV19	TRBJ1-1	TGTGCCAGTAGTAACCGACAGGGCGGCGGCACTGAAGCTTTCTTT	CASSNRQGGGTEAFF
TRBD2	TRBV29-1	TRBJ2-7	TGCAGCGTTGTAGCGGGCCTCTACGAGCAGTACTTC	CSVVAGLYEQYF
.	TRBV20-1	TRBJ1-2	TGCAGTGCTGGCGGGCGGGGCTACACCTTC	CSAGGRGYTF
TRBD2	TRBV19	TRBJ2-7	TGTGCCAGTAGTTCGGGGACTAGTCGTCACGAGCAGTACTTC	CASSSGTSRHEQYF
TRBD1	TRBV18	TRBJ2-7	TGTGCCAGCTCCCCTTACGGACAGGGTGGCCCTAAATCCTCCTACGAGCAGTACTTC	CASSPYGQGGPKSSYEQYF
.	TRBV19	TRBJ1-5	TGTGCCAGTAGACTGGTCCGTAATCAGCCCCAGCATTTT	CASRLVRNQPQHF
.	TRBV6-5	TRBJ1-2	TGTGCCAGCAGTTACTCGCCGGGGAGGGTTGACTATGGCTACACCTTC	CASSYSPGRVDYGYTF
.	TRBV5-1	TRBJ2-7	TGCGCCAGCAGTACCTCGCTAGGCCACGAGCAGTACTTC	CASSTSLGHEQYF
.	TRBV19	TRBJ1-2	TGTGCCAGCAGTATAACAGTGACGCTTGACTATGGCTACACCTTC	CASSITVTLDYGYTF
.	TRBV5-1	TRBJ2-7	TGCGCCAGCAGCTTGGGTACGGGAATTGACTACGAGCAGTACTTC	CASSLGTGIDYEQYF
.	TRBV6-6	TRBJ2-7	TGTGCCAGCAGTTACGGACAGGCCACCGGGGGCGAGCAGTACTTC	CASSYGQATGGEQYF